Included here is one T cell receptor (beta chain) sequence, with context. Its antigen is currently unknown. Template material for amplifying TCR beta CDR3 regions consisted of RNA transcripts. First-round RT-PCR of the TCR CDR3 relied on the HTBI primer set. TCRdb itself ran the multiplex PCR reads through MiXCR, one entry per CDR3 protein. The sample includes 500,000 to 650,000 distinct CDR3 sequences, 15% to 20% of them seen just once. This specimen belongs to a study of T cells in Graves' hyperthyroidism and ophthalmopathy. Diagnosis relied on clinical symptoms, serum thyroxine and TRAb, thyroid ultrasound and orbital computed tomography. The study's findings and limits: Blood also showed most of the thyroid clonotypes that were expanded above 0.001. Model predictions of ophthalmopathy came a median around 6.5 months before onset.

The CDR3 spans 15 residues. Trimming took 7 bases from V and 0 from J, leaving 10 bases between them. Per germline, CDR1 ENHRY and CDR2 SYGVKD. The clonotype was recovered from a woman between 18 and 29 years old with Graves' ophthalmopathy. Sample: blood. The rearrangement joins TRBV10-3 to TRBJ2-6; tentatively, D is TRBD2 (5 bases). The CDR3 DNA is TGTGCCATCATGAGGGAGAGCTCTGGGGCCAACGTCCTGACTTTC. Its protein product is CAIMRESSGANVLTF.